This T cell receptor beta chain stems from a study of T cell repertoires in cytomegalovirus infection. Study-wide background: Public signatures in TCR beta pointed to CMV infection and matching HLA type.

Overall study findings and caveats: The ex vivo response was dominated by HLA-C-restricted CMV-specific TCR beta clonotypes. Summed frequency of public TCR beta families distinguished CMV carriers with the relevant HLA.

A word on this clonotype: The antigen is undetermined.

TCRdb passed the reads through MiXCR, listing each CDR3 protein once. The data hold approximately 700,000 distinct CDR3 sequences, with about a third observed a single time. Germline V gene data show CDR1 as SEHNR and CDR2 as FQNEAQ (reference sequence). V was clipped by 5 bases and J by 6 bases, with 17 bases between them. CDR3 length equals 15 residues. The TCR comes from a human donor in good health (CMV status not recorded). Some clones in this sample may be carry-over from other donors' samples. The material sequenced was PBMCs. J is TRBJ1-5 and V is TRBV7-9; TRBD1 might be the D (6 bases). For the CDR3, the DNA is TGTGCCAGCAGCCTAACAGGGAACGGGAGTCAGCCCCAGCATTTT. The encoded protein is CASSLTGNGSQPQHF.